This section outlines one T cell receptor beta chain sequence together with its context. What it binds is not known. These data come from a study of radiotherapy plus CTLA-4 blockade in lung cancer. Whole-study results and caveats: The study found tumor-derived TCR clones expanded in blood after radiotherapy plus ipilimumab. Increased serum interferon-beta after radiation also reportedly predicted response strongly.

V lost 4 bases, J lost 6 bases, and 13 bases lay in between. Germline lookup yields CDR1 SGHAT and CDR2 FQNNGV. There are 14 residues in the CDR3. The assay was immunoSEQ multiplex PCR, and TCRdb's table has in-frame clones only and misses some. The sample consists of 25,000 to 35,000 clones, under 80% of them appearing once. Alongside CTLA-4 blockade with ipilimumab, patients with chemo-refractory metastatic non-small-cell lung cancer received focal radiation. The source of this sequence is a human donor with non-small cell lung cancer who had stable disease on radiotherapy plus ipilimumab. The chain carries TRBV11-2 and TRBJ1-3; TRBD1 might be the D (5 bases). Sequencing was performed on peripheral blood, taken from a patient treated with radiotherapy plus ipilimumab. CDR3 residues: CASSSTYRKNTIYF. Written as DNA, the CDR3 is TGTGCCAGCAGCTCGACGTACAGGAAAAACACCATATATTTT.